The clone carrying this T cell receptor beta chain was found a few times. Its target is not known. Tumor tissue was taken before any definitive surgery or chemotherapy was given. V gave up 1 base and J gave up 5 bases, with 15 bases separating them. Germline-derived CDR1 and CDR2 are LNHDA and SQIVND (reference sequence). This CDR3 is 16 amino acids long. This sample stems from a study of high-grade serous ovarian cancer treatment subgroups. For the study at large: On average, 14,192 reads and 6,500 to 8,000 unique TCR beta rearrangements were obtained per sample.

Generated by immunoSEQ multiplex PCR, the TCRdb table keeps only in-frame clones and is missing some. The table records about 1,700 clones, 75% to 85% of them present only once. Study results and limitations: Same-patient tumor repertoires overlapped at about 0.1 to 0.79; different patients barely overlapped. Only CDR3 was analyzed; CDR1 and CDR2 were not. Bulk tumor TCR sequencing gave no spatial information.

The specimen was tumor tissue. This rearrangement joins TRBV19 to TRBJ1-5, with D possibly matching TRBD1 (5 bases). The TCR sequence derives from a human donor with high-grade serous ovarian cancer. The CDR3, as DNA: TGTGCCAGTAGTATAGCCGGGATCCGGGGGGATCAGCCCCAGCATTTT. It specifies CASSIAGIRGDQPQHF.